Sequencing of this T cell receptor (beta chain) was carried out in a study of early T cells in non-severe SARS-CoV-2 infection. Whole-study context: RNA in bulk from unsorted whole blood was sequenced, and chains were unpaired.

This CDR3 has 15 amino acids. The V end lost 5 bases, the J end lost 3 bases, and 17 bases lay between the germline ends. CDR1 SGHAT and CDR2 FQNNGV come from the germline V gene. Whole-study results and caveats: In VDJdb matching, anti-spike CD8 responses were favored while private and CD4 specificities went missing.

This clonotype occurred a few times. The antigen remains undetermined. The TCR library protocol attached unique molecular identifiers to the individual cDNA molecules. In TCRdb, the 5' RACE reads were re-called with MiXCR into one record per CDR3 protein. The sample records about 60,000 distinct CDR3 sequences, under 15% being singletons. This sequence joins TRBV11-2 and TRBJ2-7; D is unresolved. The sample was whole blood, taken at baseline. The source of this sequence is an adult who was a healthcare worker with PCR-confirmed SARS-CoV-2 infection or an uninfected control (not recorded which). CDR3 sequence: CASSLGRTFYYEQYF. The CDR3 nucleotides are TGTGCCAGCAGCCTCGGACGGACCTTCTACTACGAGCAGTACTTC.